Below, 30 T cell receptor beta chains from the same sample are listed, as sequenced in a study of molecular identifiers for immune sequencing clone quantification. TCRdb passed the PCR reads through MiXCR, listing each CDR3 protein once. The sample includes about 630,000 distinct CDR3 sequences, about 25% of them seen just once. Sequencing was carried out using naive CD8+ T cells from blood, with Jurkat cell RNA spiked in. The subset denotes: FACS-sorted CD8+CD4-CCR7+CD45RA+ naive T cells. These receptors originate from a human donor in good health. Some libraries in this study had Jurkat cell RNA spiked in.

The rearrangement joins TRBV30 to TRBJ1-1; D uncertain. The CDR3 is made up of 13 amino acids. Trimming cost V 0 bases and J 2 bases, with 7 bases left between them. Looked up from germline, CDR1 is GTSNPN and CDR2 is SVGIG (reference sequence). The CDR3 DNA follows: TGTGCCTGGAGTGTAGAGATAAACACTGAAGCTTTCTTT. Encoded protein: CAWSVEINTEAFF. Drawing the rest from reference TRBV30 and TRBJ1-1, the complete variable domain is SQTIHQWPATLVQPVGSPLSLECTVEGTSNPNLYWYRQAAGRGLQLLFYSVGIGQISSEVPQNLSASRPQDRQFILSSKKLLLSDSGFYLCAWSVEINTEAFFGQGTRLTVV.

A note on this clonotype: This may stem from a read error, because a much larger clone lies one nucleotide away. The chain uses TRBV4-1 and TRBJ1-1; D perhaps matches TRBD1 (5 bases). Looked up from germline, CDR1 is MGHRA and CDR2 is YSYEKL. V lost 1 base, J lost 6 bases, and 12 bases lay in between. The CDR3 runs 14 residues. In DNA form, the CDR3 reads TGCGCCAGCAGCCAAGTTTCGAGGGACGCTGAAGCTTTCTTT. Translating gives CASSQVSRDAEAFF.

The rearrangement joins TRBV20-1 to TRBJ2-7, with D possibly being TRBD1 or TRBD2 (5 bases each). V was trimmed by 0 bases and J by 3 bases, leaving 15 bases between them. From germline, CDR1 is DFQATT and CDR2 SNEGSKA (reference sequence). The CDR3 loop spans 15 amino acids. As DNA, the CDR3 is TGCAGTGCTAGAGATTTGGTAGGGACGTTCTACGAGCAGTACTTC. It translates to CSARDLVGTFYEQYF.

In this sample, this clonotype turned up many times. V gene TRBV28 combines with J gene TRBJ2-7; D is unclear. This CDR3 has 12 amino acids. V dropped 5 bases and J dropped 5 bases, with 10 bases sitting between them. CDR1 and CDR2 (germline): MDHEN, SYDVKM. The CDR3 coding sequence is TGTGCCAGCAGTCTCCCGGCCGACGAGCAGTACTTC. It encodes CASSLPADEQYF.

The count of this clonotype is one. The chain employs TRBV6-2 or TRBV6-3 and TRBJ1-1, with 7 bases identical to TRBD1. Germline CDR1 and CDR2: MNHEY and SVGEGT. The CDR3 is 15 amino acids. The V and J ends lost 5 bases and 10 bases, in that order; junction bases with no gene match: 16. In nucleotides, the CDR3 is TGTGCCAGCAGTGCACAACTACAGGGGAGGTCTGGAGCTTTCTTT. Translation gives CASSAQLQGRSGAFF.

This clonotype has a count of ten or more. The chain has TRBV30 and TRBJ2-7, with a tentative D call TRBD2 (6 bases). Trimming pared 5 bases from V and 4 bases from J, leaving 15 bases between. Germline V gene sequence: CDR1 GTSNPN, CDR2 SVGIG (reference sequence). There are 13 residues in the CDR3. CDR3: CAWSSGSGYEQYF. The CDR3 DNA reads as TGTGCCTGGTCGTCCGGGAGTGGTTACGAGCAGTACTTC.

The sample holds many counts of this clonotype. CDR3 loop: CASSQGTTNTGELFF. The CDR3 DNA sequence: TGTGCCAGCAGCCAAGGGACGACGAACACCGGGGAGCTGTTTTTT. The rearrangement joins TRBV14 to TRBJ2-2; D is uncertain. Trimming removed 1 base at V and 0 bases at J, with 6 bases between. Germline V CDR1 and CDR2: SGHDN, FVKESK. This CDR3 is 15 amino acids long.

This clonotype occurred many times. The chain uses TRBV27 and TRBJ2-4, with 7 bases that match TRBD1. J gave up 4 bases and V 4 bases, and 10 bases lay outside the gene matches. Per germline, CDR1 MNHEY and CDR2 SMNVEV (reference sequence). The CDR3 is 16 residues long. The CDR3 reads CASSSIWDRAKNIQYF. The CDR3 DNA is TGTGCCAGCAGTTCAATCTGGGACAGAGCAAAAAACATTCAGTACTTC.

The rearrangement joins TRBV12-3 or TRBV12-4 to TRBJ1-5, with D uncertain. The CDR3 spans 15 residues. Deletions cut 9 bases from V and 2 bases from J, with 17 bases between. CDR3 in DNA: TGTGCCAGTATGAAAGCGTTGGGTGGCAATCAGCCCCAGCATTTT. Translation gives CASMKALGGNQPQHF.

This clonotype was seen many times. The CDR3 nucleotides are TGCAGCGTAGCAGATAACACAGATACGCAGTATTTT. The encoded protein is CSVADNTDTQYF. This sequence joins TRBV29-1 and TRBJ2-3; D unclear. Deletions cut 6 bases from V and 2 bases from J, with 9 bases between. CDR1 and CDR2 (germline): SQVTM, ANQGSEA. CDR3 length: 12 amino acids.

The V gene is TRBV7-9, the J gene TRBJ2-3; 11 bases are shared with TRBD2. The CDR3 spans 15 residues. With V trimmed by 5 bases and J by 5 bases, 6 bases remained unmatched. CDR1 and CDR2 from the germline V gene are SEHNR and FQNEAQ (reference sequence). The CDR3, as DNA: TGTGCCAGCAGCCCGACTAGCGGGGAGTTAGATACGCAGTATTTT. Protein: CASSPTSGELDTQYF.

In this sample, this clonotype turned up many times. The V call is TRBV9, the J call TRBJ2-2; D not resolved. The CDR3 contains 15 residues. Germline CDR1 SGDLS, CDR2 YYNGEE. V was cut by 4 bases and J by 4 bases, with 14 bases left in between. In nucleotides, the CDR3 is TGTGCCAGCAGCCCCCTCGAAGTGGGCACCGGGGAGCTGTTTTTT. It encodes CASSPLEVGTGELFF.

CDR3 sequence: CASSLILGPVNSGNTIYF. The CDR3 coding sequence is TGTGCCAGCAGCTTAATTTTAGGCCCGGTTAACTCTGGAAACACCATATATTTT. This rearrangement joins TRBV7-6 to TRBJ1-3; D ambiguous. The CDR3 covers 18 residues. Germline CDR1 is SGHVS and CDR2 is FNYEAQ. V was cut by 2 bases and J by 0 bases, with 17 bases left in between. Looking up the rest from reference TRBV7-6 and TRBJ1-3 gives the full variable domain: GAGVSQSPRYKVTKRGQDVALRCDPISGHVSLYWYRQALGQGPEFLTYFNYEAQQDKSGLPNDRFSAERPEGSISTLTIQRTEQRDSAMYRCASSLILGPVNSGNTIYFGEGSWLTVV.

This chain joins TRBV2 and TRBJ1-2, with TRBD1 matching over 10 bases. J gave up 5 bases and V 8 bases, and 5 bases lay outside the gene matches. Germline CDR1 is SNHLY and CDR2 is FYNNEI. There are 13 residues in the CDR3. Here the CDR3 DNA reads TGTGCCAGCTGGACAGGGGGAGAATATGGCTACACCTTC. Translating gives CASWTGGEYGYTF.

This clonotype came up many times. The chain has TRBV29-1 and TRBJ1-1; D possibly corresponds to TRBD1 (6 bases). Germline values: CDR1 SQVTM, CDR2 ANQGSEA. This CDR3 has 11 amino acids. V was pared by 7 bases and J by 4 bases, with 10 bases between. CDR3 residues: CSGGHSTEAFF. CDR3 nucleotide sequence: TGCAGCGGGGGACACAGCACTGAAGCTTTCTTT.

The chain carries TRBV21-1 and TRBJ2-1; the table calls TRBD2, which could not be checked here. TRBV21-1 is a pseudogene locus. This CDR3 is built from 15 residues. DNA of the CDR3: TGTGCCAGCGGCATGGGACTAGCGGGAGATGGTGAGCAGTTCTTC. Amino acids: CASGMGLAGDGEQFF.

About this clonotype itself: A much bigger clone sits one base away, suggesting this may be a read error. V and J are TRBV14 and TRBJ1-1; unclear D gene. CDR1 and CDR2 from the germline V gene are SGHDN and FVKESK. Trimming removed 4 bases from V and 6 bases from J, with 9 bases in between. The CDR3 runs to 12 residues. The CDR3 DNA follows: TGTGCCAGCAGCCGAGTGGGTGCTGAAGCTTTCTTT. Amino acid sequence: CASSRVGAEAFF. Variable domain in full (rest from reference TRBV14 and TRBJ1-1): EAGVTQFPSHSVIEKGQTVTLRCDPISGHDNLYWYRRVMGKEIKFLLHFVKESKQDESGMPNNRFLAERTGGTYSTLKVQPAELEDSGVYFCASSRVGAEAFFGQGTRLTVV.

At least ten counts were recorded for this clonotype. At one of its ends the junction is not consistent with the germline gene, which may arise from a read error. The chain couples TRBV7-9 to TRBJ2-7; no reliable D call. CDR1 and CDR2 (germline): SEHNR, FQNEAQ (reference sequence). The CDR3 is made up of 14 amino acids. CDR3 amino acids: CASSLAGNSYEQYF. CDR3 bases: TGCGCCAGCAGCTTGGCCGGCAACTCCTACGAGCAGTACTTC.

This clonotype came up many times. The chain joins TRBV7-9 to TRBJ2-5; 7 bases agree with TRBD1. V lost 1 base, J lost 2 bases, and 1 base stayed unmatched. The CDR3 length is 14 residues. Germline V CDR1 and CDR2: SEHNR, FQNEAQ (reference sequence). CDR3 region: CASSLVTGQETQYF. The CDR3, as DNA: TGTGCCAGCAGCTTAGTGACAGGGCAAGAGACCCAGTACTTC.

Ten or more counts support this clonotype. The chain employs TRBV2 and TRBJ2-3; 10 nucleotides line up with TRBD2. The CDR3 has 17 amino acids. Trimming took 2 bases from V and 0 from J; bases not matched to a gene: 5. CDR1 is SNHLY and CDR2 is FYNNEI in the germline V gene. CDR3 bases: TGTGCCAGCAGTGAAATAGCGGGAGGATTCAGCACAGATACGCAGTATTTT. Its translation is CASSEIAGGFSTDTQYF.

For this clonotype: Germline and junction disagree at one end, which may indicate a read error. V usage is TRBV28 and J usage is TRBJ1-1, with 9 bases that match TRBD1. CDR1 and CDR2 (germline): MDHEN, SYDVKM. The CDR3 sequence is 15 residues long. In DNA form, the CDR3 reads TGTGCCAGCAGTCTACAGGGGGCGAGGAACACTGAAACTTTCTTT. This translates into CASSLQGARNTETFF. Together with reference TRBV28 and TRBJ1-1, the CDR3 gives the full variable domain: DVKVTQSSRYLVKRTGEKVFLECVQDMDHENMFWYRQDPGLGLRLIYFSYDVKMKEKGDIPEGYSVSREKKERFSLILESASTNQTSMYLCASSLQGARNTETFFGQGTRLTVV.

This clonotype was seen many times. The V gene is TRBV5-6, the J gene TRBJ2-5; the D gene could be TRBD1 or TRBD2 (5 bases each). From germline, CDR1 is SGHDT and CDR2 YYEEEE. The CDR3 has 14 residues. The V end lost 0 bases, the J end lost 4 bases, and 10 bases lay between the germline ends. CDR3 loop: CASSLARDPETQYF. As DNA, the CDR3 is TGTGCCAGCAGCTTGGCTCGGGACCCAGAGACCCAGTACTTC.

The genes are TRBV2 and TRBJ2-5, with TRBD2 matching 8 bases. Germline V gives CDR1 SNHLY, CDR2 FYNNEI. Losses at the gene ends were 2 bases for V and 5 bases for J; bases not matched to a gene: 4. The CDR3 runs to 14 residues. For the CDR3, the DNA is TGTGCCAGCAGTGAAATAGCGGGGTTGGAGACCCAGTACTTC. Amino acids: CASSEIAGLETQYF.

This clonotype came up many times. The rearrangement uses TRBV20-1 and TRBJ1-6; D may be TRBD1 (6 bases). Deletions cut 3 bases from V and 0 bases from J, with 12 bases between. The CDR3 consists of 16 residues. CDR1 DFQATT and CDR2 SNEGSKA come from the germline V gene (reference sequence). The CDR3 here is CSASGQTSSYNSPLHF. CDR3 nucleotide sequence: TGCAGTGCTAGTGGACAGACGAGCTCCTATAATTCACCCCTCCACTTT.

Only a few counts were recorded for this clonotype. The chain has TRBV7-9 and TRBJ1-5, with D possibly TRBD1 on 5 matching bases. CDR3 size: 14 residues. V lost 5 bases and J lost 7, with 15 bases in between. The V gene's germline CDR1 is SEHNR and CDR2 FQNEAQ (reference sequence). CDR3: CASSHGLGEQPQHF. In DNA form, the CDR3 reads TGTGCCAGCAGCCACGGACTAGGGGAGCAGCCCCAGCATTTT. Full variable domain (rest looked up from reference TRBV7-9 and TRBJ1-5): DTGVSQNPRHKITKRGQNVTFRCDPISEHNRLYWYRQTLGQGPEFLTYFQNEAQLEKSRLLSDRFSAERPKGSFSTLEIQRTEQGDSAMYLCASSHGLGEQPQHFGDGTRLSIL.

The J gene is TRBJ2-1, the V gene TRBV4-3; maybe TRBD1 (7 bases). This CDR3 spans 16 amino acids. Trimming took off 1 base at V and 3 bases at J, with 13 bases between the two ends. Germline CDR1 is LGHNA and CDR2 is YSLEER. The CDR3 spells CASSQVWQGGYNEQFF. CDR3 DNA sequence: TGCGCCAGCAGCCAAGTTTGGCAGGGGGGCTACAATGAGCAGTTCTTC.

This clonotype was seen many times. The chain is built from TRBV19 and TRBJ1-2; D uncertain. Per the germline V gene, CDR1 is LNHDA and CDR2 is SQIVND (reference sequence). CDR3 length: 14 residues. Deletions cut 6 bases from V and 1 base from J, with 12 bases between. CDR3: CASRRENYNYGYTF. The CDR3 DNA reads TGTGCCAGTAGAAGAGAGAACTATAACTATGGCTACACCTTC.

This clonotype was picked up many times. The rearrangement joins TRBV2 to TRBJ1-1; D not certain. Germline CDR1 SNHLY, CDR2 FYNNEI. V was trimmed by 8 bases and J by 1 base, leaving 5 bases between them. The length of the CDR3 is 11 residues. CDR3 DNA sequence: TGTGCCAGCGGCGAGAACACTGAAGCTTTCTTT. Amino acid sequence: CASGENTEAFF.

This clonotype appeared many times. The chain carries TRBV6-5 and TRBJ2-7; D unresolved. The CDR3 covers 13 residues. Trimming cost V 2 bases and J 3 bases, with 8 bases left between them. CDR1 is MNHEY, CDR2 SVGAGI, per germline. CDR3 in DNA: TGTGCCAGCAGTTACGGGCAGGTCTACGAGCAGTACTTC. Its translation is CASSYGQVYEQYF.

The chain uses TRBV9 and TRBJ1-6; TRBD1 agrees at 7 bases. CDR3 size: 14 residues. Germline CDR1 SGDLS, CDR2 YYNGEE. Trimming removed 7 bases from V and 6 bases from J; junction bases left unmatched: 7. CDR3 in DNA: TGTGCCAGCCCACCTCAGGGGGTTAATTCACCCCTCCACTTT. Its protein product is CASPPQGVNSPLHF.